Shown below are 17 T cell receptor beta chains from a single sample sequenced in a study of blood T cell repertoires in COVID-19. Sequencing was performed with immunoSEQ multiplex PCR; in TCRdb, only in-frame clones are kept and a portion is missing. The sample lists some 190,000 clones, roughly 81% occurring once. Sample: peripheral blood. The receptors shown here come from a woman older than 75 with acute or convalescent COVID-19.

J is TRBJ1-1 and V is TRBV5-1; TRBD1 might be the D (6 bases). The V gene lost 5 bases and the J gene lost 7 bases, with 15 bases spanning the gap. The CDR3 is 13 residues long. Per the germline V gene, CDR1 is SGHRS and CDR2 is YFSETQ. CDR3 loop: CASRSSQGDEAFF. The CDR3 DNA reads as TGCGCCAGCAGGTCTTCACAGGGAGATGAAGCTTTCTTT.

Here the CDR3 DNA reads TGTGCCTGGAGTCCAAGACAGGGGAGTGAGCAGTACTTC. It yields the protein CAWSPRQGSEQYF. V and J are TRBV30 and TRBJ2-7; 8 bases align to TRBD1. This CDR3 has 13 residues. Germline V gives CDR1 GTSNPN, CDR2 SVGIG (reference sequence). Trimming removed 2 bases from V and 7 bases from J; junction bases left unmatched: 7.

This sequence joins TRBV18 and TRBJ1-2; D uncertain. With 0 bases removed from V and 0 bases from J, the gap between germline ends came to 5 bases. Germline lookup yields CDR1 KGHSH and CDR2 LQKENI. The CDR3 runs 14 residues. In nucleotides, the CDR3 is TGTGCCAGCTCACCACCCTCCTCTAACTATGGCTACACCTTC. Translated, it gives CASSPPSSNYGYTF.

The J gene is TRBJ2-2, the V gene TRBV11-3; D is perhaps TRBD2 (6 bases). V lost 3 bases, J lost 0 bases, and 8 bases lay in between. Germline V CDR1 and CDR2: SGHNT, YENEEA. The CDR3 covers 15 residues. For the CDR3, the DNA is TGTGCCAGCAGCTTCGCGGGACCGAACACCGGGGAGCTGTTTTTT. This codes for CASSFAGPNTGELFF.

The gene calls are TRBV30 and TRBJ1-5; D uncertain. Germline V CDR1 and CDR2: GTSNPN, SVGIG (reference sequence). With 7 bases removed from V and 0 bases from J, the gap between germline ends came to 10 bases. CDR3 length: 13 residues. CDR3 in amino acids: CASSRDSNQPQHF. The CDR3 DNA reads as TGTGCCTCCTCCCGGGATAGCAATCAGCCCCAGCATTTT.

The chain links TRBV28 to TRBJ2-3; TRBD1 agrees at 8 bases. V shed 2 bases and J 0 bases; nucleotides not matched to a gene: 10. CDR3 length: 18 amino acids. Per the germline V gene, CDR1 is MDHEN and CDR2 is SYDVKM. CDR3: CASSLGFGTGTSTDTQYF. In nucleotides, the CDR3 is TGTGCCAGCAGTTTAGGGTTCGGGACAGGAACTAGCACAGATACGCAGTATTTT.

The chain uses TRBV6-5 and TRBJ2-3, with D possibly matching TRBD2 (5 bases). Germline lookup yields CDR1 MNHEY and CDR2 SVGAGI. This CDR3 contains 14 residues. The germline V and J ends were trimmed by 8 bases and 4 bases, with 16 bases remaining between them. CDR3 sequence (DNA): TGTGCCAGCTCTCAGAGGGAGTTTTCAGATACGCAGTATTTT. This translates into CASSQREFSDTQYF.

The chain combines TRBV18 with TRBJ1-2; 7 bases are shared with TRBD1. Germline CDR1 KGHSH, CDR2 LQKENI. The V and J ends lost 2 bases and 8 bases, in that order; junction bases with no gene match: 5. This CDR3 has 13 amino acids. CDR3 residues: CASSPNDRAGYTF. For the CDR3, the DNA is TGTGCCAGCTCACCAAACGACAGGGCGGGCTACACCTTC. Full variable domain (rest looked up from reference TRBV18 and TRBJ1-2): NAGVMQNPRHLVRRRGQEARLRCSPMKGHSHVYWYRQLPEEGLKFMVYLQKENIIDESGMPKERFSAEFPKEGPSILRIQQVVRGDSAAYFCASSPNDRAGYTFGSGTRLTVV.

V usage is TRBV19 and J usage is TRBJ1-5; D unresolved. V dropped 4 bases and J dropped 0 bases, with 7 bases sitting between them. Germline CDR1 is LNHDA and CDR2 is SQIVND (reference sequence). The CDR3 contains 14 residues. Written as DNA, the CDR3 is TGTGCCAGTAGTAAGGACTTTAGCAATCAGCCCCAGCATTTT. It yields the protein CASSKDFSNQPQHF.

The V call is TRBV19, the J call TRBJ2-1, with D possibly being TRBD2 (6 bases). The CDR3 length is 15 residues. V lost 0 bases to trimming and J lost 4 bases, with 10 bases between them. Per the germline V gene, CDR1 is LNHDA and CDR2 is SQIVND (reference sequence). For the CDR3, the DNA is TGTGCCAGTAGTATAGAGGGGACTGGATACAATGAGCAGTTCTTC. Its translation: CASSIEGTGYNEQFF. Combining the CDR3 with reference TRBV19 and TRBJ2-1 gives the whole variable domain DGGITQSPKYLFRKEGQNVTLSCEQNLNHDAMYWYRQDPGQGLRLIYYSQIVNDFQKGDIAEGYSVSREKKESFPLTVTSAQKNPTAFYLCASSIEGTGYNEQFFGPGTRLTVL.

This chain joins TRBV6-5 and TRBJ2-3; the D gene is possibly TRBD2 (5 bases). Trimming took 0 bases from V and 9 from J, leaving 13 bases between them. This CDR3 contains 14 residues. The germline CDR1 and CDR2 sequences are MNHEY and SVGAGI. The CDR3 reads CASSYSRAAETQYF. The CDR3 bases are TGTGCCAGCAGTTACTCGAGGGCCGCGGAGACGCAGTATTTT.

The genes are TRBV5-6 and TRBJ1-6; D not resolved. The CDR3 has 16 amino acids. The V end lost 1 base, the J end lost 2 bases, and 10 bases lay between the germline ends. Germline V lookup: CDR1 SGHDT, CDR2 YYEEEE. CDR3 residues: CASSLIREPYNSPLHF. The DNA of the CDR3 is TGTGCCAGCAGCTTGATTCGGGAACCCTATAATTCACCCCTCCACTTT.

The chain couples TRBV7-9 to TRBJ2-1; 14 bases agree with TRBD2. V lost 2 bases, J lost 8 bases, and 2 bases stayed unmatched. The CDR3 consists of 15 residues. CDR1 and CDR2 (germline): SEHNR, FQNEAQ (reference sequence). The CDR3 nucleotides read TGTGCCAGCAGCTTACGACTAGCGGGAGGGGATGAGCAGTTCTTC. Its protein is CASSLRLAGGDEQFF.

V and J are TRBV28 and TRBJ1-4, with D possibly matching TRBD1 (5 bases). Germline V gene lookup returns CDR1 MDHEN and CDR2 SYDVKM. This CDR3 comprises 14 residues. V lost 3 bases and J 7 bases, leaving 12 bases between the germline ends. CDR3 sequence: CASSLPRVAEKLFF. The CDR3 DNA reads as TGTGCCAGCAGTTTGCCCAGGGTGGCTGAAAAACTGTTTTTT.

The rearrangement links TRBV4-2 to TRBJ2-3, with 7 bases that match TRBD2. The CDR3 consists of 16 residues. The ends lost 3 bases at V and 3 bases at J; junction bases unmatched: 9. Germline values: CDR1 LGHNA, CDR2 YNFKEQ. The CDR3 DNA reads TGTGCCAGCAGCCAGGGGGTAGGCGGGAGAACAGATACGCAGTATTTT. Its translation is CASSQGVGGRTDTQYF.

The rearrangement joins TRBV30 to TRBJ2-1, with 9 positions matching TRBD2. From germline, CDR1 is GTSNPN and CDR2 SVGIG (reference sequence). V gave up 5 bases and J gave up 6 bases; unmatched junction bases: 8. This CDR3 region has 14 residues. For the CDR3, the DNA is TGTGCCTGGGGTAGCGGGAGAATGGGCAATGAGCAGTTCTTC. It specifies CAWGSGRMGNEQFF.

This sequence joins TRBV6-1 and TRBJ1-2; D call uncertain. Trimming shortened V by 3 bases and J by 5 bases, and 10 bases separated the two germline ends. Germline CDR1 and CDR2: MNHNS and SASEGT. This CDR3 is 13 amino acids long. The CDR3 nucleotides are TGTGCCAGCAGTGATGGGCAATCTTATGGCTACACCTTC. Its protein product is CASSDGQSYGYTF.